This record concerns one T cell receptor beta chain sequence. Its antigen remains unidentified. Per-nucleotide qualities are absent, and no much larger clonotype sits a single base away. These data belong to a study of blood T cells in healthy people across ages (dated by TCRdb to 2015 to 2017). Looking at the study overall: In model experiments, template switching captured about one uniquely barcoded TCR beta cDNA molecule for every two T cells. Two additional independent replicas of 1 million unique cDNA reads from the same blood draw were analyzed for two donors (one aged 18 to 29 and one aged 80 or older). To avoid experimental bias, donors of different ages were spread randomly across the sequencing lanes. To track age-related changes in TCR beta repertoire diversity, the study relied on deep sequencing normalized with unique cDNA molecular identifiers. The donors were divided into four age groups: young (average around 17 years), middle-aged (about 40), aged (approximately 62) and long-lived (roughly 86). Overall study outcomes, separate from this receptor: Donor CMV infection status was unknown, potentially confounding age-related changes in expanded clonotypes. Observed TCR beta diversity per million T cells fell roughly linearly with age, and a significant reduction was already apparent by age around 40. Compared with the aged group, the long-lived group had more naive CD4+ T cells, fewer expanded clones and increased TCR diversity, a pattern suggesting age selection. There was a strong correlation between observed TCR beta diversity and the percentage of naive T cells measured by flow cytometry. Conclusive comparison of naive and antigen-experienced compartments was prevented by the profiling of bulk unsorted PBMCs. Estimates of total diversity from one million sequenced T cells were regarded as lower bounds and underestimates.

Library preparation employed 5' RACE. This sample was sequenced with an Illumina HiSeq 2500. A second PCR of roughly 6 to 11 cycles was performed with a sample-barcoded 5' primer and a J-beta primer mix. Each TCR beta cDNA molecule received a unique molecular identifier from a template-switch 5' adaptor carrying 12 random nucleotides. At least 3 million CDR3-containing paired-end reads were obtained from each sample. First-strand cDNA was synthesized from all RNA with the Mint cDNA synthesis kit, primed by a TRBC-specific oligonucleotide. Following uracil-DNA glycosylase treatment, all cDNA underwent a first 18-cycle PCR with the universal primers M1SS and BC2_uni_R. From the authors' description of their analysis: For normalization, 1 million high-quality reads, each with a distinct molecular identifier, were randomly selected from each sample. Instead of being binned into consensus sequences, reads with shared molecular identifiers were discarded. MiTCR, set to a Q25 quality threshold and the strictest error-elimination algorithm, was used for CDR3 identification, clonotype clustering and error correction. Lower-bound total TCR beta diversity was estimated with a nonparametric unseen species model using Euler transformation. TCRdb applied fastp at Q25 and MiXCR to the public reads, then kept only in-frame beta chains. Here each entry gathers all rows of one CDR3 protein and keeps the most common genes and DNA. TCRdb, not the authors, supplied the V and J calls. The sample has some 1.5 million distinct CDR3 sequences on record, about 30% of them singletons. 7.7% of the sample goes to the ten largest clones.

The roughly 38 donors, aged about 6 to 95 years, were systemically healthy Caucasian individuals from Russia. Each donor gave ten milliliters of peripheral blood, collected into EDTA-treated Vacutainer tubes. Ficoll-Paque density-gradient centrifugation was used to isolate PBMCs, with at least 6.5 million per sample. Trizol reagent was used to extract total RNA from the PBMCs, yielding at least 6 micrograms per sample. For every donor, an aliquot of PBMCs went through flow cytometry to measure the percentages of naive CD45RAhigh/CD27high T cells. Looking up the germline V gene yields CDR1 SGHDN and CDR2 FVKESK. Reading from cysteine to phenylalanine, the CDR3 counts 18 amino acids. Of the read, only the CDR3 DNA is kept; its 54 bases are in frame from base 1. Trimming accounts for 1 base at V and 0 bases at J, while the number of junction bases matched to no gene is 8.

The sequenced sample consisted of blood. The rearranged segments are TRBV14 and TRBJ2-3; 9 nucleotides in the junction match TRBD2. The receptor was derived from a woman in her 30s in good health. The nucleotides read TGTGCCAGCAGCCAAGGTTTTTCCGCGGGAGGGAGCACAGATACGCAGTATTTT. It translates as CASSQGFSAGGSTDTQYF.